Listed here are 14 T cell receptor beta chains from one sample, sequenced in a study of identical twins. TCRdb passed the 5' RACE reads through MiXCR, listing each CDR3 protein once. Of around 960,000 distinct CDR3 sequences listed, about 12% are singletons. This sample also belongs to another study, concerning yellow fever vaccine responses in identical twins.

The sequencing sample was made of PBMCs. The receptors derive from a woman between 18 and 29 years old in good health.

This clonotype was seen only a few times. This chain uses TRBV12-3 or TRBV12-4 with TRBJ1-4; a weak D match, TRBD1 (5 bases). CDR3 length equals 15 residues. Deletions cut 1 base from V and 7 bases from J, with 13 bases between. CDR3 region: CASSLVGPIREKLFF. In DNA form, the CDR3 reads TGTGCCAGCAGTTTAGTGGGGCCTATCCGTGAAAAACTGTTTTTT.

The rearrangement links TRBV19 to TRBJ1-1; the D gene is possibly TRBD1 (6 bases). Germline values: CDR1 LNHDA, CDR2 SQIVND (reference sequence). V gave up 8 bases and J gave up 0 bases, with 10 bases separating them. The CDR3 sequence is 13 residues long. CDR3 coding DNA: TGTGCCAGTGGGGGCACTATGAACACTGAAGCTTTCTTT. The encoded protein is CASGGTMNTEAFF.

This clonotype came up a few times. The chain employs TRBV29-1 and TRBJ2-7, with D hard to call. Trimming removed 5 bases at V and 5 bases at J, with 10 bases between. The CDR3 is made up of 11 amino acids. Per germline, CDR1 SQVTM and CDR2 ANQGSEA. The CDR3 DNA reads TGCAGCGTTTCACAGACGAACGAGCAGTACTTC. Protein product: CSVSQTNEQYF.

The CDR3 DNA reads TGCGCCAGCAGCTTCACTAGCGGGGGGGCCGTAGAGACCCAGTACTTC. It encodes CASSFTSGGAVETQYF. This chain joins TRBV5-1 and TRBJ2-5, with 13 bases identical to TRBD2. Losses at the gene ends were 2 bases for V and 4 bases for J; bases not matched to a gene: 5. The germline V gene encodes CDR1 SGHRS and CDR2 YFSETQ. CDR3 size: 16 residues.

The chain uses TRBV3-1 and TRBJ1-3; the D is unclear. With 1 base removed from V and 0 bases from J, the gap between germline ends came to 10 bases. The CDR3 runs to 16 residues. Germline assignment: CDR1 LGHDT and CDR2 YNNKEL (reference sequence). CDR3 residues: CASSQGSRLSGNTIYF. The CDR3 DNA reads as TGTGCCAGCAGCCAAGGTTCCCGTCTCTCTGGAAACACCATATATTTT.

This clonotype was recorded many times. The chain uses TRBV9 and TRBJ1-5, with TRBD1 matching over 7 bases. Germline V lookup: CDR1 SGDLS, CDR2 YYNGEE. This CDR3 region has 15 residues. With V trimmed by 3 bases and J by 0 bases, 3 bases remained unmatched. In DNA form, the CDR3 reads TGTGCCAGCAGCGAGGGACAGCATAGCAATCAGCCCCAGCATTTT. Protein sequence: CASSEGQHSNQPQHF.

The chain combines TRBV28 with TRBJ2-3, with TRBD1 as a possible D gene (7 bases). The germline V gene encodes CDR1 MDHEN and CDR2 SYDVKM. The CDR3 spans 15 residues. V was clipped by 6 bases and J by 4 bases, with 17 bases between them. CDR3 coding DNA: TGTGCCAGCAGCCCTGGGGGGACAGAATCAGATACGCAGTATTTT. This gives the protein CASSPGGTESDTQYF.

V is TRBV13 and J is TRBJ2-7; D call uncertain. Trimming removed 2 bases at V and 2 bases at J, with 13 bases between. CDR1 PRHDT and CDR2 FYEKMQ come from the germline V gene (reference sequence). The CDR3 has 15 residues. CDR3 sequence: CASSLTPSGTYEQYF. In nucleotides, the CDR3 is TGTGCCAGCAGCTTAACCCCATCCGGCACCTACGAGCAGTACTTC.

This clonotype was recorded a few times. CDR3 nucleotides: TGTGCCAGCAGCTTAGGTGGGACAGGGTTCCACGAGCAGTACTTC. It is translated as CASSLGGTGFHEQYF. The V gene is TRBV11-2, the J gene TRBJ2-7, with 9 bases fitting TRBD1. The CDR3 covers 15 residues. With 1 base clipped from V and 5 bases from J, the junction kept 6 bases outside the gene matches. Germline V gene data show CDR1 as SGHAT and CDR2 as FQNNGV.

This clonotype was counted between two and nine times. This sequence joins TRBV7-9 and TRBJ2-1, with 9 positions matching TRBD2. The CDR3 consists of 16 residues. Germline CDR1 reads SEHNR; CDR2 reads FQNEAQ (reference sequence). Unmatched junction bases numbered 7, after V lost 1 base and J lost 6 bases. The DNA of the CDR3 is TGTGCCAGCAGCTTAGAACTAGCGGGTCTCCTCAATGAGCAGTTCTTC. This encodes CASSLELAGLLNEQFF.

The gene calls are TRBV20-1 and TRBJ2-1; 14 nucleotides line up with TRBD2. J was trimmed by 8 bases and V by 3 bases; bases with no gene match: 9. This CDR3 is 16 amino acids long. In germline, CDR1 is DFQATT, CDR2 SNEGSKA (reference sequence). CDR3 nucleotides: TGCAGTGCTAGGCCCGGGACTAGCGGGGGCCCGGATGAGCAGTTCTTC. Translation: CSARPGTSGGPDEQFF.

The rearrangement uses TRBV6-1 and TRBJ1-1, with TRBD1 as a possible D gene (5 bases). Deletions cut 2 bases from V and 5 bases from J, with 15 bases between. The CDR3 extends over 15 amino acids. Germline V gives CDR1 MNHNS, CDR2 SASEGT. CDR3 sequence reads: CASSEPLGGRTEAFF. The CDR3 bases are TGTGCCAGCAGTGAACCCCTCGGGGGGAGGACTGAAGCTTTCTTT.

This clonotype was seen a handful of times. The CDR3 protein is CASSQAPRITDTQYF. DNA of the CDR3: TGCGCCAGCAGCCAAGCTCCTCGGATCACAGATACGCAGTATTTT. This chain links TRBV4-1 with TRBJ2-3, with unresolved D. Per the germline V gene, CDR1 is MGHRA and CDR2 is YSYEKL. Trimming took off 1 base at V and 2 bases at J, with 10 bases between the two ends. This CDR3 spans 15 amino acids.

The chain employs TRBV12-3 or TRBV12-4 and TRBJ2-5; D perhaps matches TRBD1 (5 bases). The V and J ends lost 5 bases and 3 bases respectively, with 16 bases between them. The CDR3 has 15 residues. In DNA, the CDR3 is TGTGCCAGCAGTCTTTCCCGACAGAACAAAGAGACCCAGTACTTC. The encoded protein is CASSLSRQNKETQYF.